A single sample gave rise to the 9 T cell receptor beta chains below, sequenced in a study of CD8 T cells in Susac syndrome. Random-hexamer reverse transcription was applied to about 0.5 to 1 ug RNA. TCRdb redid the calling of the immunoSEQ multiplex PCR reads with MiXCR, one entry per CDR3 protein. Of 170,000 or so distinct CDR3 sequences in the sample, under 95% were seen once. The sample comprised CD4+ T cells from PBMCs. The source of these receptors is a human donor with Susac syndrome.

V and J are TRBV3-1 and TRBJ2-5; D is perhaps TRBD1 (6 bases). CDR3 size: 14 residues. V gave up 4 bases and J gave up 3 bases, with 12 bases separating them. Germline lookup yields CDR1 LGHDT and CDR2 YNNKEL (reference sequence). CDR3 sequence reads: CASSRRTEKETQYF. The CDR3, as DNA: TGTGCCAGCAGCCGACGGACAGAAAAAGAGACCCAGTACTTC.

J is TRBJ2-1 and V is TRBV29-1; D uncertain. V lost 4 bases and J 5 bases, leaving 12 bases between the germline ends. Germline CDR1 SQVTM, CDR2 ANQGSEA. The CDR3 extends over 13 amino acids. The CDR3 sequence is CSVVFRRHNEQFF. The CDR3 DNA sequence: TGCAGCGTTGTTTTCAGGAGACACAATGAGCAGTTCTTC.

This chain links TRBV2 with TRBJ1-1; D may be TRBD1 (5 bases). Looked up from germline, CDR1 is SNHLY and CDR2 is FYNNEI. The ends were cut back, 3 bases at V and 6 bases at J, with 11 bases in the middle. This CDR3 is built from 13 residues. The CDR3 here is CASSDRVLAEAFF. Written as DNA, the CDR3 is TGTGCCAGCAGTGACAGGGTGCTCGCTGAAGCTTTCTTT.

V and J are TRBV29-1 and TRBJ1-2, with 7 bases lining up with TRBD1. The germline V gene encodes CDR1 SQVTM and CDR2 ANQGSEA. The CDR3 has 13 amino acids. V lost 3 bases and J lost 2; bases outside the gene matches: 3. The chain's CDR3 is CSVETGLNYGYTF. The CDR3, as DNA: TGCAGCGTTGAGACAGGGTTAAACTATGGCTACACCTTC.

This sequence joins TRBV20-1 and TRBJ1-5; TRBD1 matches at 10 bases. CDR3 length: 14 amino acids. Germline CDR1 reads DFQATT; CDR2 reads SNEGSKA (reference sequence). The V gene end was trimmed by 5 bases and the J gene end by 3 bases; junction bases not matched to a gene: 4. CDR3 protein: CSAEDRGVNQPQHF. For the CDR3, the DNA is TGCAGTGCTGAGGACAGGGGGGTCAATCAGCCCCAGCATTTT.

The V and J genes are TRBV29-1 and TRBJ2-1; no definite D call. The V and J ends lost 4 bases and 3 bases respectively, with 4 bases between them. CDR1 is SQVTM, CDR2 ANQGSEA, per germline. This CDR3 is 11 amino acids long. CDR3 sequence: CSVVGYNEQFF. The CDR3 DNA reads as TGCAGCGTTGTTGGCTACAATGAGCAGTTCTTC.

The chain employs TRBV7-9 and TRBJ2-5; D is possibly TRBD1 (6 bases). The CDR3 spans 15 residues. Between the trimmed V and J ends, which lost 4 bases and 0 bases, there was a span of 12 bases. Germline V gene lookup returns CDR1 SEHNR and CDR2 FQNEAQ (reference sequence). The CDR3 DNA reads TGTGCCAGCAGCTCGGTACAGGGAAACCAAGAGACCCAGTACTTC. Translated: CASSSVQGNQETQYF.

The CDR3 loop is CASSPAGDYTDTQYF. As DNA, the CDR3 is TGTGCCAGCAGTCCGGCGGGGGACTACACAGATACGCAGTATTTT. V is TRBV6-5 and J is TRBJ2-3; 7 bases agree with TRBD2. CDR1 MNHEY and CDR2 SVGAGI come from the germline V gene. Unmatched junction bases numbered 7, after V lost 5 bases and J lost 2 bases. This CDR3 has 15 amino acids.

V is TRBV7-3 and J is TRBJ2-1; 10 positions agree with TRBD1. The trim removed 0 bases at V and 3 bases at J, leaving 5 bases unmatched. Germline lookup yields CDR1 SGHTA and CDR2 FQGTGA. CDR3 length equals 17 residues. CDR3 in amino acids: CASSLTVRDRGYNEQFF. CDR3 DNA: TGTGCCAGCAGCTTAACGGTTCGGGACAGGGGCTACAATGAGCAGTTCTTC. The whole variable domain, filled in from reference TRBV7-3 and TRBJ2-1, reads GAGVSQTPSNKVTEKGKYVELRCDPISGHTALYWYRQSLGQGPEFLIYFQGTGAADDSGLPNDRFFAVRPEGSVSTLKIQRTERGDSAVYLCASSLTVRDRGYNEQFFGPGTRLTVL.